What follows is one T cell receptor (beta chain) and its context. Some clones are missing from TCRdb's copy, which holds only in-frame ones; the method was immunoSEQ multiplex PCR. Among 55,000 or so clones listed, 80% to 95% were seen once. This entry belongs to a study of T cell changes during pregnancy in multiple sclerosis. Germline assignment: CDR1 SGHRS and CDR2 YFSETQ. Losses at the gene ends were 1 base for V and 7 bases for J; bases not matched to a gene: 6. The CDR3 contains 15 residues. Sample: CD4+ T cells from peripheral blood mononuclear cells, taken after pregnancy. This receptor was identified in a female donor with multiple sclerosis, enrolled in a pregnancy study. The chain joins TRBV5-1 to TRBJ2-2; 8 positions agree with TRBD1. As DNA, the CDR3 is TGCGCCAGCAGCTTGCTGGGACAGGCTAACGGGGAGCTGTTTTTT. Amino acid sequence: CASSLLGQANGELFF.